This T cell receptor beta chain comes out of a study of T cell responses to AZD1222 COVID-19 vaccine. The germline V gene encodes CDR1 SEHNR and CDR2 FQNEAQ (reference sequence). Unmatched junction bases numbered 7, after V lost 5 bases and J lost 7 bases. CDR3 size: 14 residues. The data were produced by immunoSEQ multiplex PCR, yet TCRdb's version contains in-frame clones alone and is incomplete. The data show about 120,000 clones, roughly 90% seen once. This clonotype was obtained from an adult who received the MenACWY meningococcal vaccine as a control. The V and J genes are TRBV7-9 and TRBJ1-3, with 8 bases fitting TRBD1. The source material was peripheral blood, sampled 28 days after the second dose of the MenACWY control vaccine. The CDR3 DNA reads TGTGCCAGCAGCCCACGGACAGGGAGCAACACCATATATTTT. Protein product: CASSPRTGSNTIYF.